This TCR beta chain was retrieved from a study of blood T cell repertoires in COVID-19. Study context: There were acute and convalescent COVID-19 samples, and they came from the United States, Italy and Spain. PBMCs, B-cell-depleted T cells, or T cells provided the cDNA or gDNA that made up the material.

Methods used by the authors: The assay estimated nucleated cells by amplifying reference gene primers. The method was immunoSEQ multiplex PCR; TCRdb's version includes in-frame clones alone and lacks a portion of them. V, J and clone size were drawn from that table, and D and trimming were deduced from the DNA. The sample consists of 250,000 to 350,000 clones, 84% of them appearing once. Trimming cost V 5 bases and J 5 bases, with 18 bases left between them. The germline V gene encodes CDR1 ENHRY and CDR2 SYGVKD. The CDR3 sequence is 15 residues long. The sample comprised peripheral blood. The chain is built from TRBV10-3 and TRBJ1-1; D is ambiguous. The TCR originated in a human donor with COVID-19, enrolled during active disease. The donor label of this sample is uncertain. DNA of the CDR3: TGTGCCATCAGTAGGAAAGGGAGGGAAGGAACTGAAGCTTTCTTT. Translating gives CAISRKGREGTEAFF.